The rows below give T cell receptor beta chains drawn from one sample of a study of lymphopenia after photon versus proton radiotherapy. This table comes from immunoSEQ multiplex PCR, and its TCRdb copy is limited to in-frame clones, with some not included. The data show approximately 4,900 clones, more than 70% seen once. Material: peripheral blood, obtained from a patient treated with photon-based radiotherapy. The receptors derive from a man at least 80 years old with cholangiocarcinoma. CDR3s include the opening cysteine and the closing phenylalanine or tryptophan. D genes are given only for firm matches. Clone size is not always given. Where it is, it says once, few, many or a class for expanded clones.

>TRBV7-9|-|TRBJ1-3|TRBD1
CASSRRTGDSGNTIYF
TGTGCCAGCAGCCGAAGGACAGGGGACTCTGGAAACACCATATATTTT
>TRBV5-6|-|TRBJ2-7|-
CASSSGTVEQYF
TGTGCCAGCAGCTCGGGCACAGTGGAGCAGTACTTC
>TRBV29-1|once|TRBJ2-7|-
CSVVAAREQYF
TGCAGCGTTGTAGCGGCGAGGGAGCAGTACTTC
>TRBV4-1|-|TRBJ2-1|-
CASSPYYRQVSSYNEQFF
TGCGCCAGCAGCCCCTATTATCGTCAGGTGAGCTCGTACAATGAGCAGTTCTTC
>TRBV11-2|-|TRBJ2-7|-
CASSRGPGQTYEQYF
TGTGCCAGCAGCAGGGGTCCGGGGCAAACCTACGAGCAGTACTTC
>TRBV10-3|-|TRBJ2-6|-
CAISRLDCDTKSGQRLTF
TGTGCCATCAGTCGGCTAGACTGTGATACAAAGTCGGGCCAACGTCTGACTTTC
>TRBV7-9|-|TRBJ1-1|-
CASSASRGDLEAFF
TGTGCCAGCAGCGCCTCGAGGGGGGATCTTGAAGCTTTCTTT
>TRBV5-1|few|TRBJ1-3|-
CASSLNGGTDTIYF
TGCGCCAGCAGCTTGAACGGCGGCACGGACACCATATATTTT
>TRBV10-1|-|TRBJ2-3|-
CASSESRAGATDTQYF
TGCGCCAGCAGTGAGTCGCGGGCAGGGGCCACAGATACGCAGTATTTT
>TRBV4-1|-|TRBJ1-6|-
CASSQDHDDSTAAYNSPLHF
TGCGCCAGCAGCCAAGATCACGACGACAGCACGGCGGCCTATAATTCACCCCTCCACTTT
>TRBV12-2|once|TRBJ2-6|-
CASRRNPSTQSRANVLTF
TGTGCAAGTCGCCGTAACCCCTCCACACAAAGTCGGGCCAACGTCCTGACTTTC
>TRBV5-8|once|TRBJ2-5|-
CASSSYNQETQYF
TGTGCCAGCAGCTCCTACAACCAAGAGACCCAGTACTTC
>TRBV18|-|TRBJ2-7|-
CASSAGQGGTYEQYF
TGTGCCAGCTCAGCAGGACAGGGAGGGACCTACGAGCAGTACTTC
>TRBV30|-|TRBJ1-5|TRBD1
CAWSGTGGPQPQHF
TGTGCCTGGAGCGGGACAGGGGGACCTCAGCCCCAGCATTTT
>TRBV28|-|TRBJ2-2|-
CASSSQGDYTGELFF
TGTGCCAGCAGTTCCCAAGGAGATTACACCGGGGAGCTGTTTTTT